This T cell receptor (beta chain) was documented in a study of CD8 T cells in Susac syndrome. Random hexamers primed reverse transcription of 0.5 to 1 ug RNA. TCRdb processed the immunoSEQ multiplex PCR reads anew with MiXCR; each CDR3 protein has one entry. The sample contains 80,000 or so distinct CDR3 sequences, more than 85% of which appear only once. The length of the CDR3 is 16 residues. V shed 4 bases and J shed 3 bases, with 19 bases lying between them. The sequencing input was CD4+ T cells from PBMCs. The receptor was derived from a human donor with Susac syndrome. The V and J genes are TRBV12-3 or TRBV12-4 and TRBJ2-7; D may match TRBD1 or TRBD2 (6 bases each). The CDR3 sequence: CASSSWGAGLVYEQYF. The CDR3 nucleotides read TGTGCCAGCAGTTCCTGGGGGGCAGGGTTGGTCTACGAGCAGTACTTC.